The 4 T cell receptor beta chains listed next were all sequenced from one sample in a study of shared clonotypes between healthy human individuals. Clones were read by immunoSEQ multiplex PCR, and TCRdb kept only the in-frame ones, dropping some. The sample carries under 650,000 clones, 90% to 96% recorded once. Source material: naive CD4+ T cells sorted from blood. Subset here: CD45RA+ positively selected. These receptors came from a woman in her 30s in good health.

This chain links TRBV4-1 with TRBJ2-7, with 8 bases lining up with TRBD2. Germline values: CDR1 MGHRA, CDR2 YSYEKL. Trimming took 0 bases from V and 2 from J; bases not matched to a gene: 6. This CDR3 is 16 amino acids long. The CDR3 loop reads CASSQERAGGAYEQYF. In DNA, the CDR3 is TGCGCCAGCAGCCAAGAACGGGCGGGAGGAGCCTACGAGCAGTACTTC.

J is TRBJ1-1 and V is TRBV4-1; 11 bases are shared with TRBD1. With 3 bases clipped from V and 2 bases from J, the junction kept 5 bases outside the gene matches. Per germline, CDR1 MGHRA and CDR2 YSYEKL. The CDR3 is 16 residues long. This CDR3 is CASSQDRGQVNTEAFF. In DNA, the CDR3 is TGCGCCAGCAGCCAGGACAGGGGGCAAGTAAACACTGAAGCTTTCTTT.

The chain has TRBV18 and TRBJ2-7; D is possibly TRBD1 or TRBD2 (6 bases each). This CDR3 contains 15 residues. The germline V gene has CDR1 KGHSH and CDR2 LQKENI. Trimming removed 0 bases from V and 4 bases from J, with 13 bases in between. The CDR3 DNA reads TGTGCCAGCTCACCACCGTCCGGGGGCTGGTACGAGCAGTACTTC. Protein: CASSPPSGGWYEQYF. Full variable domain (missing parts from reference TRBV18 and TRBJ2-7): NAGVMQNPRHLVRRRGQEARLRCSPMKGHSHVYWYRQLPEEGLKFMVYLQKENIIDESGMPKERFSAEFPKEGPSILRIQQVVRGDSAAYFCASSPPSGGWYEQYFGPGTRLTVT.

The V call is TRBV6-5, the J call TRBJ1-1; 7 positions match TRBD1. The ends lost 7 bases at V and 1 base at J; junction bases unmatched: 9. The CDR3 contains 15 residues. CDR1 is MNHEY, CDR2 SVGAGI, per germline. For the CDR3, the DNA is TGTGCCAGCACTATATCAGGGACAGAGAACACTGAAGCTTTCTTT. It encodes CASTISGTENTEAFF.